This T cell receptor (beta chain) was captured by sequencing in a study of CD8+ T cells in alopecia areata. The CDR3 has 12 amino acids. Trimming shortened V by 6 bases and J by 4 bases, and 7 bases separated the two germline ends. Germline lookup yields CDR1 MGHDK and CDR2 SYGVNS. As the sequencing template, cDNA was produced by extracting RNA and reverse transcribing it. Sequencing was performed with immunoSEQ multiplex PCR; in TCRdb, only in-frame clones are kept and a portion is missing. This repertoire shows 150,000 to 200,000 clones, roughly 60% found once; its top ten account for approximately 0.93%. Indicated treatment: oral pan-JAK inhibitor, 5-10 mg twice daily. Alopecia areata patients provided lesional scalp punch biopsies and peripheral blood. Study outcomes and limitations: Persistence in scalp and blood during tofacitinib was observed for many expanded lesional clones. Lesional scalp, notably in alopecia totalis/universalis, had clonality above that of normal scalp.

In regard to this clone: Its cognate antigen is unknown.

V usage is TRBV25-1 and J usage is TRBJ2-1; D is unclear. The source was CD4+ T cells sorted from blood, collected at week 24, from a patient treated with tofacitinib. The receptor was isolated from a human donor with alopecia areata. DNA for the CDR3: TGTGCCAGCAGGGTGGGGTACAATGAGCAGTTCTTC. Protein product: CASRVGYNEQFF.